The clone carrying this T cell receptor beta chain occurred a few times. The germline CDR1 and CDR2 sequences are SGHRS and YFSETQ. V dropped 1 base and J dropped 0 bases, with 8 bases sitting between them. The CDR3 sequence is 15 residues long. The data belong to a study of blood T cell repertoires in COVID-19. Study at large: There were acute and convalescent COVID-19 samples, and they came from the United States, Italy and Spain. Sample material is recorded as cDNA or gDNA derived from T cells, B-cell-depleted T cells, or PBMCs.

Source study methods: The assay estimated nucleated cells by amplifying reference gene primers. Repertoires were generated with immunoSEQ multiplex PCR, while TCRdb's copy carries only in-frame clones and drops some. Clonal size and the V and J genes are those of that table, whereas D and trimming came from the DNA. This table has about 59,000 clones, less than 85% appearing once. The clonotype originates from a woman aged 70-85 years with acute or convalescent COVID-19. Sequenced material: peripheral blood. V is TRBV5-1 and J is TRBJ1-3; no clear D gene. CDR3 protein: CASSLKPSSGNTIYF. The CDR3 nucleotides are TGCGCCAGCAGCTTGAAGCCGAGCTCTGGAAACACCATATATTTT.